The TCR beta chain under discussion was sequenced for a study of blood T cell repertoires in COVID-19. Study in general: Acute-phase and convalescent COVID-19 samples originated in the United States, Italy and Spain.

As processed by the authors: Estimation of nucleated cell counts relied on the amplification of reference gene primers. Clones were sequenced by immunoSEQ multiplex PCR, and TCRdb holds only the in-frame ones, with some missing. The DNA was the basis for D and trimming; V, J and clone size are from that table. Of some 80,000 clones detected, around 76% appear once; the ten largest clones hold roughly 15%. V trimming: 2 bases; J trimming: 8 bases; junction bases outside the gene matches: 13. The CDR3 extends over 15 amino acids. The germline gives CDR1 GTSNPN, CDR2 SVGIG (reference sequence). V is TRBV30 and J is TRBJ1-2; 8 positions match TRBD1. The TCR was taken from a human donor in a cohort sampled during active COVID-19. The sequenced sample was peripheral blood. CDR3 residues: CAWSPGGEDSGGYTF. Here the CDR3 DNA reads TGTGCCTGGAGTCCAGGGGGCGAAGACTCGGGCGGCTACACCTTC.